The following is a T cell receptor beta chain sequence with its context. Its antigen remains unidentified. Researchers ran the PCR with 60 Vbeta and 13 Jbeta primers. Assay used: immunoSEQ multiplex PCR; TCRdb lists only in-frame clones, some missing. Here the sample spans more than 110,000 clones, about 79% being singletons. This sample was included in a study of cytomegalovirus exposure and HLA in healthy donors. The V and J ends lost 6 bases and 4 bases, in that order; junction bases with no gene match: 5. This CDR3 has 13 amino acids. Per the germline V gene, CDR1 is SNHLY and CDR2 is FYNNEI. Study outcomes and limitations: A missense DCLRE1C variant was associated with V- and J-gene trimming of TCR beta chains in a later analysis, and an independent cohort replicated the association. Accurate prediction of most subjects' HLA-A and HLA-B alleles from TCR beta sequences was reported.

Sequencing was carried out using PBMCs. This receptor was identified in a man in his forties or fifties in good health and CMV-seropositive. The chain is built from TRBV2 and TRBJ1-1, with 7 bases that match TRBD1. This chain's CDR3 is CASSTGASTEAFF. The CDR3 DNA reads TGTGCCAGCAGCACAGGGGCGAGCACTGAAGCTTTCTTT.